This is a list of T cell receptor beta chains from one sample in a study of blood T cell repertoires in COVID-19. Method: immunoSEQ multiplex PCR; TCRdb's copy keeps in-frame clones and lacks some. This sample yields about 220,000 clones, of which roughly 82% are seen a single time; around 9.5% belongs to the top ten. What was sequenced was peripheral blood. Source of these receptors: a man in his fifties or sixties with active or convalescent COVID-19. The CDR3 runs from the conserved cysteine through the conserved F or W. D genes are given only for firm matches. Size is stated for part of the rows, as once, few or many counts, or as a class when the clone is expanded.

abundance: .; v_gene: TRBV7-8; j_gene: TRBJ2-3; d_gene: TRBD1; CDR3nt: TGTGCCAGCAGCTTCCCGACAGGGTTCACAGATACGCAGTATTTT; CDR3aa: CASSFPTGFTDTQYF
abundance: .; v_gene: TRBV7-9; j_gene: TRBJ1-1; d_gene: .; CDR3nt: TGTGCCAGCAGCATGACAGTGAACACTGAAGCTTTCTTT; CDR3aa: CASSMTVNTEAFF
abundance: .; v_gene: TRBV12-5; j_gene: TRBJ2-2; d_gene: .; CDR3nt: TGTGCTAGTGGACGCCCCCCACAGGGTAGAGAAGCCGGGGAGCTGTTTTTT; CDR3aa: CASGRPPQGREAGELFF
abundance: .; v_gene: TRBV5-6; j_gene: TRBJ1-6; d_gene: .; CDR3nt: TGTGCCAGCAGCTTGGGACGGGGCTATAATTCACCCCTCCACTTT; CDR3aa: CASSLGRGYNSPLHF
abundance: many; v_gene: TRBV4-2; j_gene: TRBJ2-2; d_gene: .; CDR3nt: TGTGCCAGCAGCCAGGGACCGGGGGCGAACACCGGGGAGCTGTTTTTT; CDR3aa: CASSQGPGANTGELFF
abundance: once; v_gene: TRBV7-2; j_gene: TRBJ2-2; d_gene: .; CDR3nt: TGTGCCAGCAGCTTAGTCGGGAGCGGGGAGCTGTTTTTT; CDR3aa: CASSLVGSGELFF
abundance: .; v_gene: TRBV7-9; j_gene: TRBJ1-3; d_gene: .; CDR3nt: TGTGCCAGCAGCTTCGAGGAGCCGTCTGGAAACACCATATATTTT; CDR3aa: CASSFEEPSGNTIYF
abundance: few; v_gene: TRBV6-1; j_gene: TRBJ2-1; d_gene: TRBD2; CDR3nt: TGTGCCAGCAGTGAAATCGGGTTAGCGGGAGGGCTTTGGAATGAGCAGTTCTTC; CDR3aa: CASSEIGLAGGLWNEQFF
abundance: .; v_gene: TRBV7-2; j_gene: TRBJ2-7; d_gene: TRBD2; CDR3nt: TGTGCCAGCAGCTCCATTCTAGCGGGAGCGGGCGAGCAGTACTTC; CDR3aa: CASSSILAGAGEQYF
abundance: .; v_gene: TRBV19; j_gene: TRBJ1-3; d_gene: .; CDR3nt: TGTGCCAGTAGTCCCGACAGAAGAAACACCATATATTTT; CDR3aa: CASSPDRRNTIYF
abundance: .; v_gene: TRBV18; j_gene: TRBJ2-7; d_gene: TRBD1; CDR3nt: TGTGCCAGCTCACCACCGGGGACAGGGACCTCCTCCTACGAGCAGTACTTC; CDR3aa: CASSPPGTGTSSYEQYF
abundance: .; v_gene: TRBV5-7; j_gene: TRBJ1-5; d_gene: .; CDR3nt: TGTGCCAGCAGCTTGGGGTCCAGGGAAGAGAGCAATCAGCCCCAGCATTTT; CDR3aa: CASSLGSREESNQPQHF
abundance: .; v_gene: TRBV4-1; j_gene: TRBJ2-7; d_gene: .; CDR3nt: TGCGCCAGCAGCCAAACAGACGGACAAAGAGGATCCAGGCAATACTTC; CDR3aa: CASSQTDGQRGSRQYF
abundance: .; v_gene: TRBV19; j_gene: TRBJ1-1; d_gene: TRBD1; CDR3nt: TGTGCCAGTAGTATGACAGGGGGGCTGCTGAACACTGAAGCTTTCTTT; CDR3aa: CASSMTGGLLNTEAFF
abundance: once; v_gene: TRBV5-1; j_gene: TRBJ2-3; d_gene: TRBD2; CDR3nt: TGCGCCAGCAGCTTAGAGCGGGGGACCCACACAGATACGCAGTATTTT; CDR3aa: CASSLERGTHTDTQYF
abundance: .; v_gene: TRBV6-5; j_gene: TRBJ1-5; d_gene: .; CDR3nt: TGTGCCAGCAGCCTGACAGAGGCTAGCAATCAGCCCCAGCATTTT; CDR3aa: CASSLTEASNQPQHF
abundance: .; v_gene: TRBV9; j_gene: TRBJ1-1; d_gene: .; CDR3nt: TGTGCCAGCAGCGCTTCAGGAACCGTGAACACTGAAGCTTTCTTT; CDR3aa: CASSASGTVNTEAFF
abundance: .; v_gene: TRBV6-6; j_gene: TRBJ1-5; d_gene: TRBD1; CDR3nt: TGTGCCAGCGGAGGACAGGGGACGGGTCAGCCCCAGCATTTT; CDR3aa: CASGGQGTGQPQHF
abundance: once; v_gene: TRBV6-5; j_gene: TRBJ2-3; d_gene: TRBD2; CDR3nt: TGTGCCAGCTCCCTAGCGGGCCCTAGCACAGATACGCAGTATTTT; CDR3aa: CASSLAGPSTDTQYF
abundance: few; v_gene: TRBV5-1; j_gene: TRBJ2-7; d_gene: .; CDR3nt: TGCGCCAGCAGCTTGGTTGAGGGGGCCTACGAGCAGTACTTC; CDR3aa: CASSLVEGAYEQYF
abundance: .; v_gene: TRBV3-1/TRBV3-2; j_gene: TRBJ2-1; d_gene: .; CDR3nt: TGTGCCAGCAGCCAAACACAACAGAGCTCCTACAATGAGCAGTTCTTC; CDR3aa: CASSQTQQSSYNEQFF
abundance: .; v_gene: TRBV6-5; j_gene: TRBJ1-1; d_gene: .; CDR3nt: TGTGCCAGCAGTAAACTCCAGGGTCAAACTGAAGCTTTCTTT; CDR3aa: CASSKLQGQTEAFF